The T cell receptor beta chain under discussion was sequenced for a study of OX40 agonist ivuxolimab in advanced cancers. For the study at large: Enrollees could have had prior anti-PD-1, anti-PD-L1 or anti-CTLA-4 therapy, which more than 30% had received. Three patients, one with hepatocellular carcinoma and two with cutaneous melanoma, achieved partial responses. General study results and limits: Several nonresponders also turned out to have low normalized T-cell clonal expansion. Expanded clones were, on average, more numerous in CD8+ T cells than in CD4+.

Method: immunoSEQ multiplex PCR; TCRdb's copy keeps in-frame clones and lacks some. This repertoire shows under 85,000 clones, about 93% found once; its top ten account for approximately 9.9%. Points on this clone: Its antigen is not known.

This CDR3 region has 15 residues. Germline V gene data show CDR1 as SNHLY and CDR2 as FYNNEI. Trimming cost V 7 bases and J 0 bases, with 16 bases left between them. The sequencing used CD4+ or CD8+ T cells sorted from blood, collected in a trial of the OX40 agonist ivuxolimab. This rearrangement joins TRBV2 to TRBJ2-7; tentatively, D is TRBD1 (6 bases). The receptor's source is an adult with an advanced solid tumor such as melanoma, head and neck, liver or kidney cancer. The CDR3 DNA sequence: TGTGCCAGCACCAAGTATGGGACAAGCTCCTACGAGCAGTACTTC. Its translation is CASTKYGTSSYEQYF.